The clone carrying this T cell receptor beta chain came up a few times. As handled by the study authors: Clinicopathological groups of papillary thyroid cancer showed CDR3 differences that were used to build a distant-metastasis classifier. TCRdb ran MiXCR on the PCR reads. The V and J calls follow TCRdb's processing rather than the paper's. The sample records 15,000 or so clones, approximately 23% being singletons. This sample stems from a study of metastatic and nonmetastatic thyroid tumors. Whole-study context: Malignant and benign thyroid patients had repertoires compared in peripheral blood and tumor or nodule tissue.

V dropped 7 bases and J dropped 10 bases, with 21 bases sitting between them. The CDR3 length is 14 residues. Germline CDR1 reads SGHTA; CDR2 reads FQGNSA. No patient had received any treatment before thyroid surgery. The source is a female donor with papillary thyroid cancer or a benign thyroid nodule (not recorded which). Some clones in this sample may be carry-over from other donors' samples. The genes are TRBV7-2 and TRBJ2-3, with a weak D call TRBD2 (7 bases). The sample taken for sequencing was tumor tissue. Here the CDR3 reads CASNPGGPQMSQYF. The CDR3 region has the DNA TGTGCCAGCAACCCCGGGGGGCCACAAATGTCGCAGTATTTT.